Listed here are 20 T cell receptor beta chains from one sample, sequenced in a study of shared clonotypes between healthy human individuals. Method: immunoSEQ multiplex PCR; TCRdb's copy keeps in-frame clones and lacks some. The data hold 2 million to 2.5 million clones, with over 85% observed a single time. The sequenced material came from naive CD4+ T cells from PBMCs. Subset described: CD45RA+ positively selected. These receptors originate from a man in his late teens or twenties in good health. Some clones in this sample may be carry-over from other donors' samples.

This chain joins TRBV7-2 and TRBJ2-7; TRBD2 aligns across 8 bases. V lost 5 bases and J lost 2; bases outside the gene matches: 8. The V gene's germline CDR1 is SGHTA and CDR2 FQGNSA. The CDR3 has 15 amino acids. The CDR3, as DNA: TGTGCCAGCAGCCTACCGGGTAGCGGGGCCTACGAGCAGTACTTC. It specifies CASSLPGSGAYEQYF.

V is TRBV5-1 and J is TRBJ2-2; 7 nucleotides match TRBD1. CDR1 SGHRS and CDR2 YFSETQ come from the germline V gene. This CDR3 contains 16 residues. V lost 5 bases and J lost 5; bases outside the gene matches: 12. This CDR3 reads CASRPMGQTITGELFF. The CDR3 region has the DNA TGCGCCAGCAGGCCTATGGGACAGACCATTACCGGGGAGCTGTTTTTT.

The rearrangement links TRBV28 to TRBJ2-1, with TRBD1 identical over 9 bases. V gave up 2 bases and J gave up 7 bases; unmatched junction bases: 6. The CDR3 loop spans 15 amino acids. The germline V gene has CDR1 MDHEN and CDR2 SYDVKM. CDR3 in amino acids: CASSLDGTGKNEQFF. CDR3 DNA: TGTGCCAGCAGTTTAGACGGGACAGGGAAGAATGAGCAGTTCTTC.

The chain recombines TRBV28 with TRBJ1-1; D not certain. The CDR3 is 14 residues long. The ends were cut back, 7 bases at V and 0 bases at J, with 12 bases in the middle. Germline-derived CDR1 and CDR2 are MDHEN and SYDVKM. This CDR3 reads CASILDRLNTEAFF. The CDR3 bases are TGTGCCAGCATCCTGGACCGCTTGAACACTGAAGCTTTCTTT.

The gene calls are TRBV29-1 and TRBJ1-5, with D possibly matching TRBD1 (5 bases). V was pared by 4 bases and J by 9 bases, with 13 bases between. The germline CDR1 and CDR2 sequences are SQVTM and ANQGSEA. CDR3 length equals 12 residues. CDR3: CSVADSQGPQHF. CDR3 DNA: TGCAGCGTTGCAGACTCGCAGGGGCCCCAGCATTTT.

The gene calls are TRBV9 and TRBJ2-5; D possibly corresponds to TRBD2 (6 bases). V lost 0 bases, J lost 5 bases, and 11 bases lay in between. This CDR3 is built from 14 residues. Germline V CDR1 and CDR2: SGDLS, YYNGEE. CDR3 nucleotide sequence: TGTGCCAGCAGCGTAGCGGGGGAATGGGAGACCCAGTACTTC. This codes for CASSVAGEWETQYF.

The chain has TRBV28 and TRBJ1-2; D remains unclear. The CDR3 runs 14 residues. CDR1 is MDHEN, CDR2 SYDVKM, per germline. V was shortened by 1 base and J by 7 bases, with 13 bases between the two germline ends. In nucleotides, the CDR3 is TGTGCCAGCAGTTTATTAACCAGGTTCAGTGGCTACACCTTC. It specifies CASSLLTRFSGYTF.

The chain employs TRBV29-1 and TRBJ1-1; D gene uncertain. The CDR3 loop spans 14 amino acids. Germline V CDR1 and CDR2: SQVTM, ANQGSEA. Trimming took off 7 bases at V and 0 bases at J, with 15 bases between the two ends. The CDR3 is CSAVRTLMNTEAFF. The DNA for the CDR3 is TGCAGCGCCGTTCGGACCCTCATGAACACTGAAGCTTTCTTT.

The chain combines TRBV5-6 with TRBJ1-3; unclear D gene. Germline CDR1 SGHDT, CDR2 YYEEEE. Deletions cut 3 bases from V and 0 bases from J, with 19 bases between. The CDR3 sequence is 18 residues long. The CDR3 here is CASSSRSSTYSSGNTIYF. CDR3 in DNA: TGTGCCAGCAGCTCTCGCAGCTCGACTTACAGCTCTGGAAACACCATATATTTT.

The rearrangement joins TRBV6-6 to TRBJ2-1; D possibly corresponds to TRBD2 (7 bases). This CDR3 is built from 13 residues. The V end was cut by 7 bases, the J end by 6 bases, with 13 bases between. Germline CDR1 reads MNHNY; CDR2 reads SVGAGI (reference sequence). The CDR3 protein is CASTGRGGNEQFF. The DNA for the CDR3 is TGTGCCAGCACAGGGAGGGGGGGCAATGAGCAGTTCTTC.

The V and J genes are TRBV12-2 and TRBJ2-7; the table's D call, TRBD2, was not checked against the DNA. TRBV12-2 is a listed pseudogene. CDR3 size: 12 residues. The CDR3 DNA sequence: TGTGCAAGTCGCTTCCCCCGGGGCGAGCAGTACTTC. Translated, it gives CASRFPRGEQYF.

This clone was seen more than once but under ten times. This sequence joins TRBV5-6 and TRBJ1-2; perhaps TRBD1 as D (5 bases). CDR1 SGHDT and CDR2 YYEEEE come from the germline V gene. The CDR3 loop spans 15 amino acids. Deletions cut 4 bases from V and 4 bases from J, with 17 bases between. CDR3 coding DNA: TGTGCCAGCAGCCACCAAATAGACAGCATCTATGGCTACACCTTC. Its protein is CASSHQIDSIYGYTF.

The chain combines TRBV6-5 with TRBJ1-5; D unclear. The CDR3 extends over 15 amino acids. Germline CDR1 reads MNHEY; CDR2 reads SVGAGI. V dropped 0 bases and J dropped 4 bases, with 10 bases sitting between them. CDR3 sequence reads: CASSYSSRPNQPQHF. For the CDR3, the DNA is TGTGCCAGCAGTTACTCGAGCAGACCTAATCAGCCCCAGCATTTT.

This clone was found once. This chain joins TRBV11-3 and TRBJ2-7; TRBD2 is a possible D gene (6 bases). Looked up from germline, CDR1 is SGHNT and CDR2 is YENEEA. The CDR3 extends over 14 amino acids. The V end was cut by 2 bases, the J end by 4 bases, with 12 bases between. CDR3 nucleotide sequence: TGTGCCAGCAGCTTACGGAGGGGCCTGTACGAGCAGTACTTC. As protein: CASSLRRGLYEQYF.

As to this clone: The same CDR3 arises from other DNA sequences in this sample as well. The chain has TRBV5-1 and TRBJ2-5; D is ambiguous. Germline loops: CDR1 SGHRS, CDR2 YFSETQ. V lost 1 base, J lost 0 bases, and 7 bases lay in between. The CDR3 loop spans 14 amino acids. CDR3 in amino acids: CASSLLGYQETQYF. In nucleotides, the CDR3 is TGCGCCAGCAGCTTGTTGGGGTACCAAGAGACCCAGTACTTC. Filled out from reference TRBV5-1 and TRBJ2-5, the complete variable domain reads KAGVTQTPRYLIKTRGQQVTLSCSPISGHRSVSWYQQTPGQGLQFLFEYFSETQRNKGNFPGRFSGRQFSNSRSEMNVSTLELGDSALYLCASSLLGYQETQYFGPGTRLLVL.

The chain links TRBV20-1 to TRBJ2-7; TRBD2 might be the D (5 bases). The CDR3 covers 10 residues. Germline lookup yields CDR1 DFQATT and CDR2 SNEGSKA (reference sequence). V lost 5 bases, J lost 7 bases, and 9 bases lay in between. CDR3: CSAVSGEQYF. The CDR3 DNA follows: TGCAGTGCTGTCTCGGGGGAGCAGTACTTC.

This clone was seen a single time. The chain uses TRBV19 and TRBJ2-3, with 10 nucleotides matching TRBD2. This CDR3 region has 16 residues. Germline values: CDR1 LNHDA, CDR2 SQIVND (reference sequence). The trim removed 6 bases at V and 4 bases at J, leaving 10 bases unmatched. DNA for the CDR3: TGTGCCAGTAGGGGACGGCTAGCGGGAGTGTCAGATACGCAGTATTTT. Translation: CASRGRLAGVSDTQYF.

The rearrangement links TRBV2 to TRBJ2-2; D may be TRBD2 (6 bases). V lost 5 bases and J lost 6, with 10 bases in between. Germline V gene sequence: CDR1 SNHLY, CDR2 FYNNEI. The CDR3 totals 13 residues. CDR3 amino acids: CASSKGEAGELFF. In DNA form, the CDR3 reads TGTGCCAGCAGTAAAGGGGAGGCCGGGGAGCTGTTTTTT.

The V call is TRBV30, the J call TRBJ2-5; no reliable D call. V shed 0 bases and J shed 0 bases, with 11 bases lying between them. The germline V gene encodes CDR1 GTSNPN and CDR2 SVGIG (reference sequence). This CDR3 spans 15 amino acids. In DNA, the CDR3 is TGTGCCTGGAGTGTAGGATCCCGGGACCAAGAGACCCAGTACTTC. This sequence encodes CAWSVGSRDQETQYF.

This sequence joins TRBV5-4 and TRBJ1-1; D is uncertain. Trimming took 4 bases from V and 1 from J, leaving 8 bases between them. The CDR3 sequence is 13 residues long. Germline V gene data show CDR1 as SGHNT and CDR2 as YYREEE (reference sequence). This chain's CDR3 is CASSPAPNTEAFF. CDR3 in DNA: TGTGCCAGCAGCCCAGCTCCGAACACTGAAGCTTTCTTT.